Below are 27 T cell receptor beta chains sequenced from a single sample in a study of T cells in Graves' hyperthyroidism and ophthalmopathy. Regions amplified from RNA transcripts were the TCR beta CDR3 regions. Carried out on the TCR CDR3, a first-round RT-PCR used the HTBI primer set. TCRdb re-called the multiplex PCR reads through MiXCR, storing one row per CDR3 protein. The table has some 500,000 distinct CDR3 sequences, about an eighth seen once. Input material: blood. These receptors originate from a woman aged 18-29 years with Graves' hyperthyroidism.

This clonotype was counted many times. This chain connects TRBV2 to TRBJ1-5; no definite D call. The germline V gene encodes CDR1 SNHLY and CDR2 FYNNEI. Trimming cost V 7 bases and J 7 bases, with 20 bases left between them. The CDR3 is 15 amino acids. CDR3 nucleotides: TGTGCCAGCACTCCCACTACCGGACTGGGCCAGCCCCAGCATTTT. Its protein is CASTPTTGLGQPQHF. The complete variable domain, with remaining parts taken from reference TRBV2 and TRBJ1-5, reads EPEVTQTPSHQVTQMGQEVILRCVPISNHLYFYWYRQILGQKVEFLVSFYNNEISEKSEIFDDQFSVERPDGSNFTLKIRSTKLEDSAMYFCASTPTTGLGQPQHFGDGTRLSIL.

This clonotype was counted ten times or more. The chain is built from TRBV2 and TRBJ2-5, with D perhaps matching TRBD1 or TRBD2 (6 bases each). This CDR3 is built from 14 residues. Germline V lookup: CDR1 SNHLY, CDR2 FYNNEI. V lost 6 bases and J lost 2, with 13 bases in between. The CDR3 DNA follows: TGTGCCAGCAGGCGGGACACACTTCAAGAGACCCAGTACTTC. It yields the protein CASRRDTLQETQYF.

Remarks on this clonotype: The conserved final phenylalanine or tryptophan is absent from the CDR3, which likely points to a read error. The CDR3 here is CASSDAAMNTEAFS. The CDR3 DNA is TGTGCCAGCAGCGATGCGGCCATGAACACTGAAGCTTTCTCT. This rearrangement joins TRBV3-1 to TRBJ1-1; D unresolved. CDR1 and CDR2 (germline): LGHDT, YNNKEL (reference sequence). V was trimmed by 5 bases and J by 0 bases, leaving 10 bases between them. The CDR3 has 14 amino acids.

This clonotype was recorded a few times. The J gene is TRBJ1-2, the V gene TRBV6-5, with 8 bases that match TRBD1. This CDR3 region has 20 residues. The germline CDR1 and CDR2 sequences are MNHEY and SVGAGI. The J segment lost 4 bases and the V segment lost 0 bases, leaving 19 bases of the junction unmatched. CDR3 loop: CASSYSSIGAGGEHTYGYTF. The CDR3 nucleotides read TGTGCCAGCAGTTACTCTTCGATCGGGGCAGGGGGCGAGCATACCTATGGCTACACCTTC.

In its sample, this clonotype was seen a few times. V and J are TRBV29-1 and TRBJ2-1, with a possible D match to TRBD1 (5 bases). The CDR3 sequence is 15 residues long. Germline CDR1 reads SQVTM; CDR2 reads ANQGSEA. V was cut by 2 bases and J by 5 bases, with 16 bases left in between. Here the CDR3 DNA reads TGCAGCGTTGAAAAGGTAGGGGCTCCCGACAATGAGCAGTTCTTC. This sequence encodes CSVEKVGAPDNEQFF.

This chain joins TRBV7-2 and TRBJ1-2; D not resolved. V was trimmed by 7 bases and J by 5 bases, leaving 14 bases between them. Germline-derived CDR1 and CDR2 are SGHTA and FQGNSA. The CDR3 sequence is 13 residues long. In nucleotides, the CDR3 is TGTGCCAGCACGAGGCGAGCGACTTATGGCTACACCTTC. The encoded protein is CASTRRATYGYTF.

This clonotype was detected ten times or more. The chain couples TRBV6-1 to TRBJ2-5, with D tentatively TRBD2 (5 bases). CDR1 is MNHNS, CDR2 SASEGT, per germline. This CDR3 has 12 amino acids. Trimming left V 11 bases short and J 0 bases short, with 10 bases between. CDR3 in amino acids: CACGLHQETQYF. The CDR3, as DNA: TGTGCCTGCGGACTTCACCAAGAGACCCAGTACTTC.

This clonotype has a handful of counts. The chain combines TRBV15 with TRBJ1-1, with no clear D. V shed 4 bases and J shed 5 bases, with 11 bases lying between them. The CDR3 covers 13 residues. The germline CDR1 and CDR2 sequences are LNHNV and YYDKDF (reference sequence). The CDR3 here is CATSIGLGTEAFF. The CDR3 nucleotides are TGTGCCACCAGCATAGGGCTTGGAACTGAAGCTTTCTTT.

This clonotype was seen repeatedly, ten times or more. The gene calls are TRBV6-2 or TRBV6-3 and TRBJ2-2; 11 nucleotides line up with TRBD2. CDR1 and CDR2 from the germline V gene are MNHEY and SVGEGT. This CDR3 is built from 18 residues. V lost 6 bases to trimming and J lost 0 bases; unmatched junction nucleotides: 9. This CDR3 reads CASSPGTSGYANTGELFF. DNA of the CDR3: TGTGCCAGCAGCCCCGGGACTAGCGGATACGCGAACACCGGGGAGCTGTTTTTT.

This clonotype was seen many times. The V call is TRBV5-1, the J call TRBJ2-3; tentatively, D is TRBD2 (6 bases). V lost 1 base, J lost 0 bases, and 12 bases lay in between. Looked up from germline, CDR1 is SGHRS and CDR2 is YFSETQ. This CDR3 spans 16 amino acids. The CDR3 DNA reads as TGCGCCAGCAGCTTGCTTTCTAGCGCCAGCACAGATACGCAGTATTTT. It encodes CASSLLSSASTDTQYF.

This clonotype was detected many times. The genes are TRBV30 and TRBJ2-5; a possible D gene is TRBD1 (6 bases). This CDR3 has 13 residues. Per germline, CDR1 GTSNPN and CDR2 SVGIG (reference sequence). V was trimmed by 2 bases and J by 2 bases, leaving 9 bases between them. CDR3 DNA sequence: TGTGCCTGGAGTTGGGGGACACAAGAGACCCAGTACTTC. It translates to CAWSWGTQETQYF.

The sample holds many counts of this clonotype. The chain recombines TRBV12-3 or TRBV12-4 with TRBJ1-2, with D tentatively TRBD1 (6 bases). Trimming pared 6 bases from V and 4 bases from J, leaving 15 bases between. There are 14 residues in the CDR3. The CDR3 coding sequence is TGTGCCAGCAGCTCTAGGGACACCCGCTATGGCTACACCTTC. Translating it yields CASSSRDTRYGYTF.

This clonotype came up many times. The chain joins TRBV5-1 to TRBJ2-1; D might be TRBD2 (5 bases). CDR1 is SGHRS, CDR2 YFSETQ, per germline. This CDR3 is 14 amino acids long. Trimming removed 5 bases from V and 1 base from J, with 10 bases in between. CDR3 protein: CASRMSGSYNEQFF. The CDR3 nucleotides read TGCGCCAGCAGAATGAGCGGTTCCTACAATGAGCAGTTCTTC.

This clonotype was recorded at least ten times. The chain recombines TRBV10-3 with TRBJ2-3; TRBD1 matches 9 bases. This CDR3 has 15 residues. The V gene's germline CDR1 is ENHRY and CDR2 SYGVKD. Trimming cost V 6 bases and J 5 bases; bases outside gene matches: 9. The CDR3 coding sequence is TGTGCCATCAGCCGGACAGGGGAGATGATAGATACGCAGTATTTT. It is translated as CAISRTGEMIDTQYF.

This clonotype has ten or more counts. The rearrangement links TRBV6-1 to TRBJ2-1; 10 bases map to TRBD2. After removal of 4 bases from V and 6 bases from J, the junction contained 6 bases not matched to a gene. Germline V gene sequence: CDR1 MNHNS, CDR2 SASEGT. CDR3 length: 15 residues. The CDR3: CASSVSSGSTNEQFF. The CDR3 nucleotides are TGTGCCAGCAGTGTATCTAGCGGGAGTACCAATGAGCAGTTCTTC.

This clonotype was observed at least ten times. This chain connects TRBV7-9 to TRBJ1-6; D unclear. This CDR3 comprises 15 residues. V lost 2 bases to trimming and J lost 8 bases, with 13 bases between them. CDR1 and CDR2 from the germline V gene are SEHNR and FQNEAQ (reference sequence). The CDR3 protein is CASSLTYGRDSPLHF. The CDR3 DNA sequence: TGTGCCAGCAGCTTAACTTATGGGCGCGATTCACCCCTCCACTTT.

In its sample, this clonotype was seen a few times. The gene calls are TRBV5-8 and TRBJ2-1, with D uncertain. Trimming left V 7 bases short and J 0 bases short, with 14 bases between. The CDR3 totals 15 residues. The V gene's germline CDR1 is SGHTS and CDR2 YDEGEE. The DNA for the CDR3 is TGTGCCAGCGGCTGGGTTAGCAGCTCCTACAATGAGCAGTTCTTC. Translation: CASGWVSSSYNEQFF.

This clonotype was recorded many times. This chain links TRBV12-3 or TRBV12-4 with TRBJ2-2; D call uncertain. CDR3 length: 16 amino acids. Trimming shortened V by 3 bases and J by 0 bases, and 11 bases separated the two germline ends. The CDR3, as DNA: TGTGCCAGCAGTTTGCGAGCGCCTACGAACACCGGGGAGCTGTTTTTT. Translated: CASSLRAPTNTGELFF.

The rearrangement joins TRBV7-6 to TRBJ1-3; perhaps TRBD1 as D (5 bases). The CDR3 is 16 residues long. Germline-derived CDR1 and CDR2 are SGHVS and FNYEAQ. V was shortened by 5 bases and J by 0 bases, with 14 bases between the two germline ends. CDR3 sequence (DNA): TGTGCCAGCAGCCCAAGACAGAAAATCTCTGGAAACACCATATATTTT. This codes for CASSPRQKISGNTIYF.

V gene TRBV2 combines with J gene TRBJ2-1; a possible D gene is TRBD1 (5 bases). The CDR3 extends over 13 amino acids. Germline V gene lookup returns CDR1 SNHLY and CDR2 FYNNEI. The V and J ends lost 3 bases and 8 bases respectively, with 11 bases between them. DNA for the CDR3: TGTGCCAGCAGTGACCCCCAGGGCCATGAGCAGTTCTTC. Translation: CASSDPQGHEQFF.

At least ten counts were recorded for this clonotype. The V and J genes are TRBV28 and TRBJ1-5; D ambiguous. The V end was cut by 2 bases, the J end by 6 bases, with 5 bases between. CDR3 length: 12 amino acids. Germline CDR1 and CDR2: MDHEN and SYDVKM. CDR3 region: CASSLRSQPQHF. The CDR3 DNA reads TGTGCCAGCAGTTTACGGTCTCAGCCCCAGCATTTT.

This clonotype was recorded a few times. A read error is possible here, since a much larger clone lies one base away. The chain couples TRBV12-3 or TRBV12-4 to TRBJ2-3; D might be TRBD2 (6 bases). This CDR3 comprises 14 residues. V shed 3 bases and J shed 8 bases, with 15 bases lying between them. DNA for the CDR3: TGTGCCAGCAGTTTTGCGGGGTTTTCAGGTACGCAGTATTTT. Residues: CASSFAGFSGTQYF.

The J gene is TRBJ2-3, the V gene TRBV14, with TRBD2 identical over 8 bases. Losses at the gene ends were 4 bases for V and 3 bases for J; bases not matched to a gene: 9. This CDR3 has 16 residues. In germline, CDR1 is SGHDN, CDR2 FVKESK. The CDR3 loop is CASSPSRTSKTDTQYF. CDR3 coding DNA: TGTGCCAGCAGCCCCTCGAGGACTAGCAAGACAGATACGCAGTATTTT.

Many counts were recorded for this clonotype. The rearrangement links TRBV5-1 to TRBJ1-1; possibly TRBD1 for D (6 bases). The CDR3 extends over 15 amino acids. CDR1 and CDR2 from the germline V gene are SGHRS and YFSETQ. Trimming cost V 0 bases and J 0 bases, with 9 bases left between them. The CDR3 nucleotides read TGCGCCAGCAGCTTGGAGGGACATTTGAACACTGAAGCTTTCTTT. Its translation is CASSLEGHLNTEAFF.

This clonotype was observed at least ten times. The rearrangement joins TRBV24-1 to TRBJ2-2, with 9 bases aligning to TRBD1. V was clipped by 8 bases and J by 6 bases; unmatched bases: 6. From germline, CDR1 is KGHDR and CDR2 SFDVKD. This CDR3 region has 14 residues. CDR3 coding DNA: TGTGCCACCACAGGACAGGGGAATCCCGGGGAGCTGTTTTTT. It codes for CATTGQGNPGELFF.

This clonotype was counted many times. CDR3 coding DNA: TGTGCCAGCAGCCTTGACAGCACAGAATCCGGCTACACCTTC. It specifies CASSLDSTESGYTF. The chain uses TRBV3-1 and TRBJ1-2; possible D gene TRBD1, 5 bases. V lost 4 bases to trimming and J lost 8 bases, with 17 bases between them. CDR1 LGHDT and CDR2 YNNKEL come from the germline V gene (reference sequence). There are 14 residues in the CDR3.

V is TRBV20-1 and J is TRBJ2-3; D unresolved. Looked up from germline, CDR1 is DFQATT and CDR2 is SNEGSKA (reference sequence). The CDR3 covers 12 residues. V was trimmed by 0 bases and J by 6 bases, leaving 7 bases between them. CDR3 sequence reads: CSARDSPDTQYF. The CDR3 DNA reads as TGCAGTGCTAGAGATTCCCCCGATACGCAGTATTTT.